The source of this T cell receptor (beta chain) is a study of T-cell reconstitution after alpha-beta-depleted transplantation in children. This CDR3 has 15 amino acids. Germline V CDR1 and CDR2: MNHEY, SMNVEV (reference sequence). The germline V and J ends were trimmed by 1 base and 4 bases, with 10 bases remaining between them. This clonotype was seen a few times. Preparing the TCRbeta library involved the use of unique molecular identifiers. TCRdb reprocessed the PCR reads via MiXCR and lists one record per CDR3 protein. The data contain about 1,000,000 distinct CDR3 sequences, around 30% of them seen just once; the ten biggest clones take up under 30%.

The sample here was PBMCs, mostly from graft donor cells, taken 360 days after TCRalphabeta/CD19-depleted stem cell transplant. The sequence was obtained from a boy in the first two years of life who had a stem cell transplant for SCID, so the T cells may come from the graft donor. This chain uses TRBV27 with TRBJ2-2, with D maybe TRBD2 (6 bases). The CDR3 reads CASSLFLGGTGELFF. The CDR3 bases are TGTGCCAGCAGTTTATTCTTGGGAGGCACCGGGGAGCTGTTTTTT.